This passage covers 21 T cell receptor beta chains from one sample sequenced in a study of cytomegalovirus exposure and HLA in healthy donors (dated by TCRdb to about 2017). The protocol used for the library was the immunoSEQ multiplex PCR assay. The source is immuneACCESS, and TCRdb retained only in-frame sequences with V and J called. Part of the clones is not carried over; for the studies checked, unresolved V genes explain less than half of this, and the remainder is unexplained. Across this sample there are 130,000 to 150,000 clones, with about 91% seen only once. The biggest ten clones account for approximately 8% of the sample. Sequenced input: PBMCs. The origin of the receptors is a young woman in good health and CMV-seropositive.

The rearrangement links TRBV29-1 to TRBJ2-5; 11 bases are a match to TRBD1. This CDR3 has 14 amino acids. From germline, CDR1 is SQVTM and CDR2 ANQGSEA. The V gene end was trimmed by 4 bases and the J gene end by 5 bases; junction bases not matched to a gene: 6. The CDR3 coding sequence is TGCAGCGTTGGGTGGGACAGGGGGAGGGAGACCCAGTACTTC. Translated: CSVGWDRGRETQYF.

This clone was observed a few times. This chain links TRBV13 with TRBJ2-4; D possibly corresponds to TRBD1 (7 bases). The CDR3 extends over 13 amino acids. Germline-derived CDR1 and CDR2 are PRHDT and FYEKMQ (reference sequence). V was clipped by 5 bases and J by 7 bases, with 12 bases between them. The CDR3 sequence: CASSARGRNIQYF. The DNA for the CDR3 is TGTGCCAGCAGCGCCAGGGGGAGGAACATTCAGTACTTC. Drawing the rest from reference TRBV13 and TRBJ2-4, the complete variable domain is AAGVIQSPRHLIKEKRETATLKCYPIPRHDTVYWYQQGPGQDPQFLISFYEKMQSDKGSIPDRFSAQQFSDYHSELNMSSLELGDSALYFCASSARGRNIQYFGAGTRLSVL.

Remarks on this clone: Other DNA sequences of this sample code for an identical CDR3. The J gene is TRBJ2-3, the V gene TRBV5-4, with 13 bases fitting TRBD2. CDR1 and CDR2 from the germline V gene are SGHNT and YYREEE (reference sequence). This CDR3 contains 16 residues. With V trimmed by 3 bases and J by 0 bases, 1 base remained unmatched. The DNA of the CDR3 is TGTGCCAGCAGCTGGGGACTAGCGGGAAGCACAGATACGCAGTATTTT. The encoded protein is CASSWGLAGSTDTQYF.

This clone was recorded a few times. The rearrangement joins TRBV7-6 to TRBJ2-2; TRBD2 agrees at 8 bases. J was trimmed by 6 bases and V by 1 base; bases with no gene match: 7. CDR3 length equals 16 residues. Germline CDR1 is SGHVS and CDR2 is FNYEAQ. The CDR3 reads CASSLDLPGGPGELFF. The CDR3 nucleotides are TGTGCCAGCAGCTTAGATCTGCCGGGGGGGCCCGGGGAGCTGTTTTTT. Full variable domain (outside the CDR3, taken from reference TRBV7-6 and TRBJ2-2): GAGVSQSPRYKVTKRGQDVALRCDPISGHVSLYWYRQALGQGPEFLTYFNYEAQQDKSGLPNDRFSAERPEGSISTLTIQRTEQRDSAMYRCASSLDLPGGPGELFFGEGSRLTVL.

The chain has TRBV9 and TRBJ2-7, with D perhaps matching TRBD2 (5 bases). V was clipped by 0 bases and J by 2 bases, with 12 bases between them. This CDR3 has 15 residues. Germline V gene sequence: CDR1 SGDLS, CDR2 YYNGEE. The CDR3 here is CASSVGTQKTYEQYF. CDR3 in DNA: TGTGCCAGCAGCGTAGGGACTCAGAAAACCTACGAGCAGTACTTC.

The rearrangement uses TRBV27 and TRBJ1-2, with 8 bases identical to TRBD1. Unmatched junction bases numbered 13, after V lost 5 bases and J lost 5 bases. The CDR3 consists of 16 residues. Germline CDR1 is MNHEY and CDR2 is SMNVEV (reference sequence). CDR3 region: CASSQNTGTGYYGYTF. CDR3 coding DNA: TGTGCCAGCAGTCAGAATACTGGGACAGGTTATTATGGCTACACCTTC.

V gene TRBV4-2 combines with J gene TRBJ2-3, with D tentatively TRBD2 (7 bases). Germline V gene lookup returns CDR1 LGHNA and CDR2 YNFKEQ. The CDR3 covers 15 residues. V lost 3 bases, J lost 4 bases, and 14 bases lay in between. The CDR3 reads CASSHGGGFSDTQYF. The DNA for the CDR3 is TGTGCCAGCAGCCACGGCGGGGGCTTCTCAGATACGCAGTATTTT.

This chain connects TRBV10-3 to TRBJ2-7; TRBD1 matches at 10 bases. The CDR3 consists of 12 residues. The V gene's germline CDR1 is ENHRY and CDR2 SYGVKD. Unmatched junction bases numbered 3, after V lost 10 bases and J lost 3 bases. CDR3 sequence: CATWDRGYEQYF. In DNA, the CDR3 is TGTGCCACCTGGGACAGGGGCTACGAGCAGTACTTC.

This chain joins TRBV5-8 and TRBJ2-7; TRBD2 matches at 8 bases. The V gene's germline CDR1 is SGHTS and CDR2 YDEGEE. Trimming at V came to 4 bases and at J to 6 bases, leaving 6 bases not matched to a gene. This CDR3 has 13 residues. The CDR3 DNA reads TGTGCCAGCAGCCAGCGGGAGCCATTCGAGCAGTACTTC. This gives the protein CASSQREPFEQYF.

This clone has only one observation. V is TRBV18 and J is TRBJ1-2; possible D gene TRBD1, 5 bases. V gave up 3 bases and J gave up 3 bases, with 14 bases separating them. The CDR3 is 15 amino acids. Per the germline V gene, CDR1 is KGHSH and CDR2 is LQKENI. CDR3 DNA: TGTGCCAGCTCACCGGGCAGGGAGGTATACTATGGCTACACCTTC. It codes for CASSPGREVYYGYTF.

This rearrangement joins TRBV5-4 to TRBJ2-7; 8 bases match TRBD1. In germline, CDR1 is SGHNT, CDR2 YYREEE (reference sequence). The length of the CDR3 is 14 residues. V shed 4 bases and J 4 bases; nucleotides not matched to a gene: 7. This CDR3 is CASSRGQGGYEQYF. CDR3 in DNA: TGTGCCAGCAGCCGAGGACAGGGTGGGTACGAGCAGTACTTC.

This clone was observed a handful of times. This rearrangement joins TRBV28 to TRBJ2-1; 11 positions agree with TRBD2. Looked up from germline, CDR1 is MDHEN and CDR2 is SYDVKM. Unmatched junction bases numbered 10, after V lost 11 bases and J lost 7 bases. This CDR3 is built from 14 residues. In DNA, the CDR3 is TGTGCCGCCCTAACTAGCGGGAGTAGAAATGAGCAGTTCTTC. Translating it yields CAALTSGSRNEQFF.

The chain uses TRBV7-2 and TRBJ1-6, with D uncertain. The V gene lost 3 bases and the J gene lost 0 bases, with 9 bases spanning the gap. This CDR3 has 16 residues. CDR1 SGHTA and CDR2 FQGNSA come from the germline V gene. In DNA form, the CDR3 reads TGTGCCAGCAGCTTTATGGCAAGCTCCTATAATTCACCCCTCCACTTT. Protein sequence: CASSFMASSYNSPLHF.

This clone was counted between two and nine times. The chain recombines TRBV2 with TRBJ1-2; D not resolved. Looked up from germline, CDR1 is SNHLY and CDR2 is FYNNEI. The ends were cut back, 3 bases at V and 8 bases at J, with 10 bases in the middle. CDR3 length: 12 amino acids. CDR3 DNA: TGTGCCAGCAGTGATCCGGCGGCCGGCTACACCTTC. Translated, it gives CASSDPAAGYTF.

This clone was counted a few times. The chain joins TRBV11-2 to TRBJ2-7; a possible D gene is TRBD1 (5 bases). Trimming removed 1 base at V and 2 bases at J, with 6 bases between. In germline, CDR1 is SGHAT, CDR2 FQNNGV. The CDR3 runs 13 residues. In DNA, the CDR3 is TGTGCCAGCAGCTTAGCAGGGACCTACGAGCAGTACTTC. As protein: CASSLAGTYEQYF.

The chain couples TRBV28 to TRBJ2-7; 8 nucleotides line up with TRBD1. Germline trimming cut 8 bases from V and 3 bases from J; bases unmatched to any gene: 12. This CDR3 spans 15 amino acids. In germline, CDR1 is MDHEN, CDR2 SYDVKM. The CDR3 DNA is TGTGCCAGCGGCTCCCCGGAGGACAGGGTCTACGAGCAGTACTTC. Translating gives CASGSPEDRVYEQYF.

The chain uses TRBV11-2 and TRBJ2-2; a possible D gene is TRBD1 (6 bases). V lost 5 bases to trimming and J lost 3 bases, with 13 bases between them. The CDR3 runs to 15 residues. The germline CDR1 and CDR2 sequences are SGHAT and FQNNGV. DNA for the CDR3: TGTGCCAGCAGCCTAAGGTCAGGGGACACCGGGGAGCTGTTTTTT. This gives the protein CASSLRSGDTGELFF.

V and J are TRBV15 and TRBJ2-7, with D tentatively TRBD2 (6 bases). This CDR3 spans 13 amino acids. V lost 1 base and J 6 bases, leaving 10 bases between the germline ends. Germline V lookup: CDR1 LNHNV, CDR2 YYDKDF (reference sequence). CDR3 DNA sequence: TGTGCCACCAGCAGAGTATTCGGGGGCGAGCAGTACTTC. Its translation is CATSRVFGGEQYF.

The rearrangement uses TRBV6-5 and TRBJ1-5; 7 nucleotides line up with TRBD1. This CDR3 region has 15 residues. J gave up 2 bases and V 5 bases, and 6 bases lay outside the gene matches. From germline, CDR1 is MNHEY and CDR2 SVGAGI. CDR3 nucleotide sequence: TGTGCCAGCAGTCGACGACAGGGTGGCAATCAGCCCCAGCATTTT. Residues: CASSRRQGGNQPQHF.

The chain carries TRBV27 and TRBJ2-2; 7 bases fit TRBD1. The length of the CDR3 is 16 residues. The J segment lost 3 bases and the V segment lost 2 bases, leaving 6 bases of the junction unmatched. Germline lookup yields CDR1 MNHEY and CDR2 SMNVEV (reference sequence). CDR3 sequence (DNA): TGTGCCAGCAGTTTACAAGACAGGGTTGACACCGGGGAGCTGTTTTTT. Protein sequence: CASSLQDRVDTGELFF.

The chain joins TRBV5-5 to TRBJ1-1; no clear D gene. Trimming left V 0 bases short and J 2 bases short, with 11 bases between. This CDR3 has 15 residues. Germline V gene sequence: CDR1 SGHKS, CDR2 YYEKEE (reference sequence). Here the CDR3 reads CASSLGPGTNTEAFF. The CDR3 nucleotides read TGTGCCAGCAGCTTGGGACCGGGAACTAACACTGAAGCTTTCTTT.